Sequencing of this T cell receptor beta chain was carried out in a study of blood T cell repertoires in COVID-19. Across the study: Samples of COVID-19 (acute and convalescent) were obtained from the United States, Italy and Spain. Sources were T cells, B-cell-depleted T cells, or PBMCs; the material itself was cDNA or gDNA.

Assay used: immunoSEQ multiplex PCR; TCRdb lists only in-frame clones, some missing. The table includes about 170,000 clones, more than 85% detected once. This CDR3 has 14 amino acids. Trimming took 4 bases from V and 1 from J; bases not matched to a gene: 4. Germline CDR1 reads SQVTM; CDR2 reads ANQGSEA. This clone was seen a few times. The chain recombines TRBV29-1 with TRBJ2-3, with 8 positions matching TRBD2. The sequenced sample was PBMCs or T cells enriched from blood (not recorded which). The sequence was obtained from a human donor with acute COVID-19. The donor label of this sample is uncertain. The CDR3 DNA sequence: TGCAGCGTTGCTGGGCGGGGGGGCACAGATACGCAGTATTTT. Its translation is CSVAGRGGTDTQYF.